A single sample is the source of the 8 T cell receptor beta chains below, sequenced in a study of Graves' ophthalmopathy and Graves' hyperthyroidism. RNA transcripts provided the template for amplifying TCR beta CDR3 regions. The first-round RT-PCR employed HTBI primers together with the Qiagen OneStep RT-PCR kit. A multiplex PCR was then performed as the second round. A single record per CDR3 protein comes from TCRdb applying MiXCR to the multiplex PCR reads. The sample contains 600,000 to 950,000 distinct CDR3 sequences, roughly 41% of which appear only once. The sequencing input was peripheral blood. These receptors originate from an adult man with Graves' ophthalmopathy.

The chain links TRBV4-1 to TRBJ1-1; the D is unclear. Trimming cost V 4 bases and J 4 bases, with 16 bases left between them. The CDR3 spans 15 residues. Germline CDR1 MGHRA, CDR2 YSYEKL. The chain's CDR3 is CASSRMEGFSTEAFF. In nucleotides, the CDR3 is TGCGCCAGCAGCCGGATGGAGGGTTTCAGCACTGAAGCTTTCTTT.

The genes are TRBV20-1 and TRBJ2-7, with 11 nucleotides matching TRBD2. Germline V gene data show CDR1 as DFQATT and CDR2 as SNEGSKA (reference sequence). V lost 6 bases, J lost 1 base, and 5 bases stayed unmatched. The CDR3 covers 14 residues. The CDR3, as DNA: TGCAGTGCGGAACTAGCGGGAGAGTCCTACGAGCAGTACTTC. Protein sequence: CSAELAGESYEQYF.

The rearrangement links TRBV2 to TRBJ1-5; 10 positions match TRBD1. The CDR3 extends over 14 amino acids. Germline lookup yields CDR1 SNHLY and CDR2 FYNNEI. The V gene end was trimmed by 8 bases and the J gene end by 5 bases; junction bases not matched to a gene: 6. The CDR3 protein is CASGPGTGDQPQHF. In nucleotides, the CDR3 is TGTGCCAGCGGACCCGGGACAGGGGATCAGCCCCAGCATTTT.

V usage is TRBV29-1 and J usage is TRBJ2-7, with 7 bases lining up with TRBD1. The CDR3 extends over 11 amino acids. CDR1 and CDR2 from the germline V gene are SQVTM and ANQGSEA. J was trimmed by 4 bases and V by 5 bases; bases with no gene match: 2. CDR3 protein: CSVTGDYEQYF. In DNA, the CDR3 is TGCAGCGTTACAGGGGATTACGAGCAGTACTTC.

This clonotype showed up just once. The DNA for the CDR3 is TGTGCCTGGAGTGTACTACTCGGGGGAGGTGGCACCGGGGAGCTGTTTTTT. It encodes CAWSVLLGGGGTGELFF. V gene TRBV7-2 combines with J gene TRBJ2-2, with TRBD2 as a possible D gene (6 bases). The CDR3 covers 17 residues. V was shortened by 11 bases and J by 4 bases, with 26 bases between the two germline ends. Germline CDR1 reads SGHTA; CDR2 reads FQGNSA.

This clonotype was counted once. No conserved phenylalanine or tryptophan ends this CDR3, so it is likely a read error. The DNA is omitted, as the CDR3 cannot be located on it reliably, and the CDR3 follows TCRdb's listing. V usage is TRBV7-9 and J usage is TRBJ2-7; the table's D call, TRBD2, was not checked against the DNA. The CDR3 spans 11 amino acids, including both terminal residues. The germline V gene has CDR1 SEHNR and CDR2 FQNEAQ (reference sequence). The CDR3 sequence is CASSLRTGANT.

This clonotype has ten or more counts. The chain joins TRBV7-9 to TRBJ1-2; D not certain. The CDR3 spans 11 residues. Germline V CDR1 and CDR2: SEHNR, FQNEAQ (reference sequence). V was cut by 3 bases and J by 8 bases, with 7 bases left in between. This CDR3 reads CASSFYDGYTF. For the CDR3, the DNA is TGTGCCAGCAGCTTCTACGACGGCTACACCTTC.

This clonotype was observed many times. The chain is built from TRBV10-1 and TRBJ2-7; 7 bases fit TRBD1. The junction had 13 bases not matched to a gene; V was cut back by 3 bases and J by 5 bases. Germline lookup yields CDR1 WNHNN and CDR2 SYGVQD (reference sequence). This CDR3 is 16 amino acids long. CDR3 region: CASSDGWTGSGHEQYF. The CDR3 DNA is TGCGCCAGCAGTGACGGATGGACAGGATCCGGCCACGAGCAGTACTTC.